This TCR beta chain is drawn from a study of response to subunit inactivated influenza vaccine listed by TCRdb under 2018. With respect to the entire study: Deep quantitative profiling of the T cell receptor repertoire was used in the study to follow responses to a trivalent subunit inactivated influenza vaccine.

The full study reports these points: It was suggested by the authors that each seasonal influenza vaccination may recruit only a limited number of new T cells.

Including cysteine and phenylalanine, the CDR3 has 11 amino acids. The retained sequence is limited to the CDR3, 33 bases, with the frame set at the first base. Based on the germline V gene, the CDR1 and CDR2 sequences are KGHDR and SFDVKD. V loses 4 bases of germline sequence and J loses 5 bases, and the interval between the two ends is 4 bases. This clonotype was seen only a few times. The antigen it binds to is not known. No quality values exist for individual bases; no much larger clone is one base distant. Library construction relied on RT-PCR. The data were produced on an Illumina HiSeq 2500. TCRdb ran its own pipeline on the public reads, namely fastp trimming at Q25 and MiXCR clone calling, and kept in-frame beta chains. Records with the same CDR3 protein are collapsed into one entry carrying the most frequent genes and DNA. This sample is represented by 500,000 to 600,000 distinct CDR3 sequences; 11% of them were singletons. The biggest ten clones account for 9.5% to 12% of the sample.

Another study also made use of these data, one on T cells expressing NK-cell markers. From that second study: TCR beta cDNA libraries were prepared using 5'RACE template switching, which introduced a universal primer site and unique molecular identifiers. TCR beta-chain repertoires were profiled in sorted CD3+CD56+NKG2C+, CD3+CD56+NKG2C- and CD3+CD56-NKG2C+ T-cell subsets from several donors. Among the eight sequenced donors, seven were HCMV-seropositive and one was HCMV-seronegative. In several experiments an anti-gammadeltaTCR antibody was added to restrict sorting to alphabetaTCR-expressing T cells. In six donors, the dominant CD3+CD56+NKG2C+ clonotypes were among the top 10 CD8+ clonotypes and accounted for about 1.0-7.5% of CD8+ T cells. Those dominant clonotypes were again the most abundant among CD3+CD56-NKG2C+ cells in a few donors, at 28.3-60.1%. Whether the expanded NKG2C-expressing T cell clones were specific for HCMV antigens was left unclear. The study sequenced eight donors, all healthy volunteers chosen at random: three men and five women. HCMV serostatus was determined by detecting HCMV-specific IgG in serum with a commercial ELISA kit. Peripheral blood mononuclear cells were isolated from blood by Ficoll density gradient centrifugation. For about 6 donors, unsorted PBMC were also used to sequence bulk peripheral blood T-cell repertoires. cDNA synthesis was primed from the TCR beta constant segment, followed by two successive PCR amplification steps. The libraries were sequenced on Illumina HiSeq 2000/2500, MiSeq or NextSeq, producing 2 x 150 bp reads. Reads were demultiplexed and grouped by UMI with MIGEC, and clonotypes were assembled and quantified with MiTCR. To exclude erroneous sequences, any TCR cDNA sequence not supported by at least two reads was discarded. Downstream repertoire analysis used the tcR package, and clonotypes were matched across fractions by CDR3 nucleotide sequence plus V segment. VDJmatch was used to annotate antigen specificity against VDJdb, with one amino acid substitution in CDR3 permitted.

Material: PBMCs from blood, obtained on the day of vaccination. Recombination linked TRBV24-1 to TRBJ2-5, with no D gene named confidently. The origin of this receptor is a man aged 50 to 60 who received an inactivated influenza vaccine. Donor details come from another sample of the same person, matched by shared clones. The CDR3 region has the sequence CATSERETQYF. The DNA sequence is TGTGCCACCAGTGAAAGGGAGACCCAGTACTTC.